The TCR beta chain under discussion was sequenced for a study of glioma-infiltrating T cells after dendritic cell vaccination (TCRdb year 2016). Study-level background: The cohort comprised approximately 15 glioblastoma patients from Phase I and II dendritic cell vaccination trials, 9 newly diagnosed and 6 with recurrent disease. Survival after dendritic cell vaccination was correlated with TCR sequencing metrics, including TIL content and tumor-blood repertoire overlap. In glioblastoma patients vaccinated with dendritic cells, deep sequencing of TCR beta CDR3 regions served to measure the amount of tumor-infiltrating lymphocytes and to compare repertoires between tumor and blood. Between the early 2000s and the early 2010s, patients were given autologous tumor lysate-pulsed dendritic cell vaccination. The vaccine was prepared from monocyte-derived dendritic cells that were cultured for seven days with IL-4 and GM-CSF and then pulsed overnight with autologous tumor lysate. Each patient was given three intradermal dendritic cell vaccine injections, spaced two weeks apart, in the arm below the axilla.

What the authors observed across the whole study: The three-group TCR overlap response model was described as speculative and requiring prospective validation. After dendritic cell vaccination, a higher estimated pretreatment TIL content predicted longer time to progression and overall survival. No direct relationship between TCR clonality and survival was found, suggesting a diverse polyclonal response may matter. The cohort was small and heterogeneous, few patients had complete blood and tumor sets, and even fewer had initial-recurrent tumor pairs.

Interpreted using the paper, the time point label stands for: after dendritic cell vaccination, including at tumor progression/relapse. Selection of patients required sufficient residual fresh-frozen tumor tissue and over two years of available survival data. None of the glioblastoma patients carried an isocitrate dehydrogenase mutation, although molecular status otherwise varied. PBMC collection took place before vaccination, two weeks after the third vaccination, and at tumor progression if progression occurred. The Qiagen DNeasy Blood extraction Kit was used for extraction of genomic DNA. In the case of this clone: Its recognized antigen is unknown. No much larger clone is present one base from it, and per-base qualities are unavailable.

The trim is 1 base for V and 4 bases for J, with a gap of 19 bases between the germline ends. The CDR3 measures 17 amino acids from cysteine to phenylalanine. Only the CDR3 portion is preserved as DNA: 51 bases, with reading frame beginning at the first base. CDR1 is given as LGHNA and CDR2 as YSLEER, both from the germline V gene. TCRB CDR3 regions were amplified from roughly 1.8 ug genomic DNA, or all available DNA if less, using the immunoSEQ assay. The multiplex PCR relied on 60 forward primers for TCR V beta segments and 13 reverse primers for J beta segments. Synthetic control templates were spiked into each sample at limiting dilution to estimate reads per starting template. Reads of 87 bp were generated by sequencing on the Illumina HiSeq System. The original methods were these. PCR and sequencing errors were removed by merging closely related sequences with a nearest neighbor algorithm. TCR overlap was measured as the percentage of unique tumor TCR beta sequences also present in the same patient's peripheral blood. The source is immuneACCESS, and TCRdb retained only in-frame sequences with V and J called. Part of the clones is not carried over; for the studies checked, unresolved V genes explain less than half of this, and the remainder is unexplained. V, J and clone size derive from that table, while D and trimming were established from the DNA sequence. This sample is represented by 85,000 to 100,000 clones; around 84% of them were singletons. Of the sample, more than 8% is held by the ten largest clones.

The sequence links TRBV4-3 to TRBJ1-1; a tentative D match to TRBD1 spans 5 bases. This TCR came from a human donor with glioblastoma. This specimen was blood, taken after dendritic cell vaccination. The CDR3 protein sequence reads: CASSQVAFGWGGTEAFF. The DNA sequence is TGCGCCAGCAGCCAAGTGGCGTTTGGATGGGGGGGCACTGAAGCTTTCTTT.